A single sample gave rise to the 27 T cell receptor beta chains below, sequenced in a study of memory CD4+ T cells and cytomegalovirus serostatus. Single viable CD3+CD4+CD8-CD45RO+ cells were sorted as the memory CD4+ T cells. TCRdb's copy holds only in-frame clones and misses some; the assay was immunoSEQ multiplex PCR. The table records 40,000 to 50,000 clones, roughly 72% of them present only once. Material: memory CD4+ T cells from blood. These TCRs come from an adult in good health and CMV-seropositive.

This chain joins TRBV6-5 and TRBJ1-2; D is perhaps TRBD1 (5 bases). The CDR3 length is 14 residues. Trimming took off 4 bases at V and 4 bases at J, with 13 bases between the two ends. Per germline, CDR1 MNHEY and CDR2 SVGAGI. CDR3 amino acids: CASSSGLGGYGYTF. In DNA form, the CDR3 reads TGTGCCAGCAGTTCGGGACTCGGAGGCTATGGCTACACCTTC.

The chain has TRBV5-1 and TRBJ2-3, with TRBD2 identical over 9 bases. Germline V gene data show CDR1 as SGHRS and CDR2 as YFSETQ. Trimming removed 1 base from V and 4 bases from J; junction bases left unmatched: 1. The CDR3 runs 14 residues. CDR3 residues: CASSLLAGSDTQYF. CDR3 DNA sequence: TGCGCCAGCAGCTTGCTAGCGGGGTCAGATACGCAGTATTTT.

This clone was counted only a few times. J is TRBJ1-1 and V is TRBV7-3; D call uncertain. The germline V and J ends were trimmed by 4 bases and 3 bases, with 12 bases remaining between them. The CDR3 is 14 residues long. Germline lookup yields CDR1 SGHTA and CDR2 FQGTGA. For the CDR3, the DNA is TGTGCCAGCAGCTCCCTTGGGTCAGACACTGAAGCTTTCTTT. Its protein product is CASSSLGSDTEAFF.

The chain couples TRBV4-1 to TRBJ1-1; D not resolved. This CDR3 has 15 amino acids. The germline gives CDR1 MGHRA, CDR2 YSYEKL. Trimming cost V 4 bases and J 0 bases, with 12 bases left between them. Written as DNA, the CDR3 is TGCGCCAGCAGCCTCACGAGTAGGGTGAACACTGAAGCTTTCTTT. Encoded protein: CASSLTSRVNTEAFF.

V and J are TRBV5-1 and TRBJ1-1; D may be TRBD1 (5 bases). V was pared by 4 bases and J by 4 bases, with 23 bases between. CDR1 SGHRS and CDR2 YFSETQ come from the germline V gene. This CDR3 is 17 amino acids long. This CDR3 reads CASSLENMNHDSTEAFF. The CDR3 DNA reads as TGCGCCAGCAGCCTTGAAAACATGAACCATGACAGCACTGAAGCTTTCTTT.

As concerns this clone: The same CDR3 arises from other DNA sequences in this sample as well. CDR3 protein: CASSPNPSGDTDTQYF. CDR3 in DNA: TGTGCCAGCAGCCCCAATCCCAGCGGGGATACAGATACGCAGTATTTT. V and J are TRBV9 and TRBJ2-3; 7 bases are a match to TRBD2. Trimming at V came to 4 bases and at J to 3 bases, leaving 11 bases not matched to a gene. This CDR3 is built from 16 residues. CDR1 and CDR2 from the germline V gene are SGDLS and YYNGEE.

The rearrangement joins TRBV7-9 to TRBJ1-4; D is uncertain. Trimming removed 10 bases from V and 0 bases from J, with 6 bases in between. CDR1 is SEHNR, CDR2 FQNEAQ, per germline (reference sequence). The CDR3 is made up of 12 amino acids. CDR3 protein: CATTATNEKLFF. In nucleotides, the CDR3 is TGTGCCACCACTGCAACTAATGAAAAACTGTTTTTT.

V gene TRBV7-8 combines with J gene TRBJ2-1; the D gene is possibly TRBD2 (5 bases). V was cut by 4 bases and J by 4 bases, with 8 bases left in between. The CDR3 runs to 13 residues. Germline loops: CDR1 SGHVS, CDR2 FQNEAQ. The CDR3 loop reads CASSWERYNEQFF. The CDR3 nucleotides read TGTGCCAGCAGCTGGGAGCGGTACAATGAGCAGTTCTTC.

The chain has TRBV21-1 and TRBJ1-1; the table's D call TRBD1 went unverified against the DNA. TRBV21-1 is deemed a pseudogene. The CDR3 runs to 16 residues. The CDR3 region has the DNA TGTGCCAGCAGCACCCGACAGGGGGCGCATCACACTGAAGCTTTCTTT. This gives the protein CASSTRQGAHHTEAFF.

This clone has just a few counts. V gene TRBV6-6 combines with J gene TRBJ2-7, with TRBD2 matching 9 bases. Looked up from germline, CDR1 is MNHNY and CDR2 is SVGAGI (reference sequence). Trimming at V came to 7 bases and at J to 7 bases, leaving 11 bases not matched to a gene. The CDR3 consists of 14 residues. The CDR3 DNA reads TGTGCCAGCACTCTGGGCGGGGGGGCCGCGGAGCAGTACTTC. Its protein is CASTLGGGAAEQYF.

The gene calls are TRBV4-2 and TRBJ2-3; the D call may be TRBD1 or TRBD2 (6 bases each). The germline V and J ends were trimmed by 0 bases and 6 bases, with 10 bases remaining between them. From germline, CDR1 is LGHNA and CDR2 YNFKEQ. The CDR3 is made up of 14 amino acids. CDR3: CASSQERGEDTQYF. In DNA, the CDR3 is TGTGCCAGCAGCCAAGAGAGGGGGGAGGATACGCAGTATTTT.

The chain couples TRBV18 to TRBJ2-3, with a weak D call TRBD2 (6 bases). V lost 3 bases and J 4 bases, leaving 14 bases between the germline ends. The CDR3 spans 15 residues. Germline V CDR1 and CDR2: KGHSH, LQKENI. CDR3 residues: CASSPEPTRADTQYF. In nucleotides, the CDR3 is TGTGCCAGCTCACCGGAGCCGACTAGGGCAGATACGCAGTATTTT.

The chain's CDR3 is CASSWDSQETQYF. Written as DNA, the CDR3 is TGTGCCAGCTCATGGGACAGCCAAGAGACCCAGTACTTC. V is TRBV7-9 and J is TRBJ2-5, with 7 bases matching TRBD1. The germline V gene has CDR1 SEHNR and CDR2 FQNEAQ (reference sequence). This CDR3 has 13 amino acids. The junction had 4 bases not matched to a gene; V was cut back by 8 bases and J by 1 base. The entire variable domain, with the rest obtained from reference TRBV7-9 and TRBJ2-5, is as follows: DTGVSQNPRHKITKRGQNVTFRCDPISEHNRLYWYRQTLGQGPEFLTYFQNEAQLEKSRLLSDRFSAERPKGSFSTLEIQRTEQGDSAMYLCASSWDSQETQYFGPGTRLLVL.

CDR3 sequence (DNA): TGTGCCAGCAGCCTCAGGACTAGCGGGGGGAGCAGCACAGATACGCAGTATTTT. It specifies CASSLRTSGGSSTDTQYF. The J gene is TRBJ2-3, the V gene TRBV13; 14 bases line up with TRBD2. The trim removed 5 bases at V and 0 bases at J, leaving 7 bases unmatched. This CDR3 is built from 18 residues. The germline gives CDR1 PRHDT, CDR2 FYEKMQ (reference sequence).

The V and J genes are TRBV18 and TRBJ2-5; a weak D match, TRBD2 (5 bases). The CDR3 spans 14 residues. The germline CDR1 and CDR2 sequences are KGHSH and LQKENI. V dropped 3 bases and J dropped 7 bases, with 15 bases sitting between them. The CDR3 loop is CASSPDSHLGTQYF. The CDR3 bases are TGTGCCAGCTCACCGGACTCACACCTTGGGACCCAGTACTTC.

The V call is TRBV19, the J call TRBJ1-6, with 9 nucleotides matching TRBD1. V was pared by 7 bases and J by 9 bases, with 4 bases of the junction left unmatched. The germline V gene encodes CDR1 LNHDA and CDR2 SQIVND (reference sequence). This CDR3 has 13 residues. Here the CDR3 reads CASKGQGSSPLHF. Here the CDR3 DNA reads TGTGCCAGTAAAGGACAGGGGAGTTCACCCCTCCACTTT.

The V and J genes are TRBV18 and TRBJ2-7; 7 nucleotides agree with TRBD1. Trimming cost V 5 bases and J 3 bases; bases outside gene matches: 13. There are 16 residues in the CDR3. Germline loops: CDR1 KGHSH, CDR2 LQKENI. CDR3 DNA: TGTGCCAGCTCATCGGTCCGGGACAGCCGGTACTACGAGCAGTACTTC. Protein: CASSSVRDSRYYEQYF.

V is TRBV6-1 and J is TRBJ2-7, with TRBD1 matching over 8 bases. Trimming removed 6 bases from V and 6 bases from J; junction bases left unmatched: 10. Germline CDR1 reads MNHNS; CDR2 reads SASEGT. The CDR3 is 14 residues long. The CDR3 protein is CASSPQGGPFEQYF. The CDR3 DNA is TGTGCCAGCAGCCCACAGGGGGGCCCCTTCGAGCAGTACTTC.

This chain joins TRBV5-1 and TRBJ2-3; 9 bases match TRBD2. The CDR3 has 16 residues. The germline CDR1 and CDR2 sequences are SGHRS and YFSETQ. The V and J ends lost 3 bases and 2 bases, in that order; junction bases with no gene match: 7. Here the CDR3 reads CASSSSTSGTTDTQYF. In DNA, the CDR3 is TGCGCCAGCAGCTCCTCGACTAGCGGAACCACAGATACGCAGTATTTT.

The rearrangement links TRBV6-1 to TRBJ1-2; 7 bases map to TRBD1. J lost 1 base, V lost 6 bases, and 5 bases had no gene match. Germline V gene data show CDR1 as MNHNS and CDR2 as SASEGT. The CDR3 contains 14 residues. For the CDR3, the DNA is TGTGCCAGCAGCCGGGGACAGAGTAACTATGGCTACACCTTC. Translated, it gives CASSRGQSNYGYTF.

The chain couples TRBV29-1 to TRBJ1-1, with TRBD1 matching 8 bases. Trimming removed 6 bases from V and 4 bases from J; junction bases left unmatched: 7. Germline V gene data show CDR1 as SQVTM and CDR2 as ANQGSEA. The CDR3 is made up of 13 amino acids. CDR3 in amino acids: CSVRQGRGTEAFF. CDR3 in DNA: TGCAGCGTCAGACAGGGGAGGGGCACTGAAGCTTTCTTT.

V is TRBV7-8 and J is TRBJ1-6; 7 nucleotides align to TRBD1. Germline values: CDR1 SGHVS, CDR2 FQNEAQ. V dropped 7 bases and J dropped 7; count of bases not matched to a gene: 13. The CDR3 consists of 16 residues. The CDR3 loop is CASTYSGTALNSPLHF. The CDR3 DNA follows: TGTGCCAGCACATATTCCGGGACAGCCTTAAATTCACCCCTCCACTTT.

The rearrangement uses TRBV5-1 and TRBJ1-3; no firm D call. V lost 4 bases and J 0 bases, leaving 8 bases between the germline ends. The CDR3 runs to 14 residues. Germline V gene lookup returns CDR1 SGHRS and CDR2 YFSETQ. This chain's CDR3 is CASSLSSSGNTIYF. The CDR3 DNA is TGCGCCAGCAGCCTGAGCAGCTCTGGAAACACCATATATTTT.

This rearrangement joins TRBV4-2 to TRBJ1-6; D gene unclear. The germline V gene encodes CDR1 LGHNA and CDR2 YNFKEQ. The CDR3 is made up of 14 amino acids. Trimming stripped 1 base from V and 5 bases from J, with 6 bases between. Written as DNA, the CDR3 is TGTGCCAGCAGCCAAGCCGAAGATAATTCACCCCTCCACTTT. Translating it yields CASSQAEDNSPLHF.

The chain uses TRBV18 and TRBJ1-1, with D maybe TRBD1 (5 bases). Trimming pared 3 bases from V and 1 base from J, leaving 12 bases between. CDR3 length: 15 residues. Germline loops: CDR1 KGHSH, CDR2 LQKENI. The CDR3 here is CASSPTGRENTEAFF. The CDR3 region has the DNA TGTGCCAGCTCACCCACAGGCAGGGAGAACACTGAAGCTTTCTTT.

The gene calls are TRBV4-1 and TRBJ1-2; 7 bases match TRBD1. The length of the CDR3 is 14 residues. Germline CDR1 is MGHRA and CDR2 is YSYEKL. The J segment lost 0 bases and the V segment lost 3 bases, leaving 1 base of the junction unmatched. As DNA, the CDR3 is TGCGCCAGCAGCCACGGACAGGCTAACTATGGCTACACCTTC. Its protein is CASSHGQANYGYTF.

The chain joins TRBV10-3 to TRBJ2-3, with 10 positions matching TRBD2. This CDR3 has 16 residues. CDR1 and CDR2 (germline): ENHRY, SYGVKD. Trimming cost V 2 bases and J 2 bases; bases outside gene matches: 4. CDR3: CAISEDSGGYTDTQYF. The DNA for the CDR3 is TGTGCCATCAGTGAGGATAGCGGGGGGTACACAGATACGCAGTATTTT.